This paragraph covers one T cell receptor beta chain sequence. This record belongs to a study of T cells in Graves' hyperthyroidism and ophthalmopathy. This CDR3 comprises 15 residues. V shed 6 bases, J shed 3 bases, and the junction held 10 bases outside the gene matches. The germline V gene encodes CDR1 MNHNS and CDR2 SASEGT. Amplification of TCR beta CDR3 regions used RNA as the template. In the first-round RT-PCR of the TCR CDR3, the HTBI primer set was used. TCRdb fed the multiplex PCR reads into MiXCR, producing one record per CDR3 protein. There are approximately 530,000 distinct CDR3 sequences in the sample; approximately 20% occur only once, and approximately 50% lies in the top ten.

The sequenced sample was blood. The V and J genes are TRBV6-1 and TRBJ2-7, with 8 bases fitting TRBD1. This receptor was identified in a man in his forties with Graves' ophthalmopathy. The CDR3 region is CASRLDRVGFYEQYF. The CDR3 nucleotides are TGTGCCAGCAGGCTGGACAGGGTGGGGTTCTACGAGCAGTACTTC.